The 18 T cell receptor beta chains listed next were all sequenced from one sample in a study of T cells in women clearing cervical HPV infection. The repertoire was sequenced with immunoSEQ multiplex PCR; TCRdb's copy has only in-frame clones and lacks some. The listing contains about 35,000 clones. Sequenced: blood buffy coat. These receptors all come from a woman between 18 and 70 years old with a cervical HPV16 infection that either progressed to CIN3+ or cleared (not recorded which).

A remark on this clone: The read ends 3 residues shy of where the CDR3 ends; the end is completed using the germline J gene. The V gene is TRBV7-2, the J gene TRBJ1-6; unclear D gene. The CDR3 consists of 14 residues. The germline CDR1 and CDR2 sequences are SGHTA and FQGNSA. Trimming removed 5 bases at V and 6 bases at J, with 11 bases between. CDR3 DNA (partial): TGTGCCAGCAGCACGACACCACCTAATTCACCC. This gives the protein CASSTTPPNSP. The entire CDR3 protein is CASSTTPPNSPLHF.

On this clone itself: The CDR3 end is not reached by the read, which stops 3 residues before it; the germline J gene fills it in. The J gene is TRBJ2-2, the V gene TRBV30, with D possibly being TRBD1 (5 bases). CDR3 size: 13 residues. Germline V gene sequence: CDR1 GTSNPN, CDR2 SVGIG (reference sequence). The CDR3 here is CAWSRTPNSPLFF. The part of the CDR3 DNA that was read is TGTGCCTGGAGCAGGACACCGAATTCACCG.

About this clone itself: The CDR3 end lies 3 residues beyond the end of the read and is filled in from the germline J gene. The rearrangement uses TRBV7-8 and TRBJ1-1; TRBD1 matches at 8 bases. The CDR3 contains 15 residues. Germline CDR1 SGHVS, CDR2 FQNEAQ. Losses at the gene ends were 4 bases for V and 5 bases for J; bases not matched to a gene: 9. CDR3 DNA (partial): TGTGCCAGCAGCTATCCAGGGGGCGCGGGGACTGAA. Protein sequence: CASSYPGGAGTE. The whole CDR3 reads CASSYPGGAGTEAFF. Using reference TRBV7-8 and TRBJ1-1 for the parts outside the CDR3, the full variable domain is GAGVSQSPRYKVAKRGQDVALRCDPISGHVSLFWYQQALGQGPEFLTYFQNEAQLDKSGLPSDRFFAERPEGSVSTLKIQRTQQEDSAVYLCASSYPGGAGTEAFFGQGTRLTVV.

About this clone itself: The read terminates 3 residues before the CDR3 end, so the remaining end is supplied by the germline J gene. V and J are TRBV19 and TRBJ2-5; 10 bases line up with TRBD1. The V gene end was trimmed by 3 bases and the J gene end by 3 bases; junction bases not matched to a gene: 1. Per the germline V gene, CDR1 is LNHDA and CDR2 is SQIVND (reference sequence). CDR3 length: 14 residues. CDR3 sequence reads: CASSIGTGEETQYF. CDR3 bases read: TGTGCCAGTAGTATCGGGACAGGGGAAGAGACC.

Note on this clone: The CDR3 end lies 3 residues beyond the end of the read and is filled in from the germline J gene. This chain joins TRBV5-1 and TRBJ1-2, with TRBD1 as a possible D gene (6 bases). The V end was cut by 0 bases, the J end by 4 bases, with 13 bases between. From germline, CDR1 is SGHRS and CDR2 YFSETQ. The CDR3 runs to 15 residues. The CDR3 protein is CASSLDGQLTYGYTF. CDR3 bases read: TGCGCCAGCAGCTTGGACGGACAGTTGACCTATGGC.

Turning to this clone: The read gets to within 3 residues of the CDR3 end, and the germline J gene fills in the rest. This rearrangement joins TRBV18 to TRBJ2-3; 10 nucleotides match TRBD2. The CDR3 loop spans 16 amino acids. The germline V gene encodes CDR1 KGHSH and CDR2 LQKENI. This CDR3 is CASSVQASGSQETQYF. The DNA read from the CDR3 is TGTGCCAGCTCCGTCCAGGCTAGCGGGAGCCAAGAGACG.

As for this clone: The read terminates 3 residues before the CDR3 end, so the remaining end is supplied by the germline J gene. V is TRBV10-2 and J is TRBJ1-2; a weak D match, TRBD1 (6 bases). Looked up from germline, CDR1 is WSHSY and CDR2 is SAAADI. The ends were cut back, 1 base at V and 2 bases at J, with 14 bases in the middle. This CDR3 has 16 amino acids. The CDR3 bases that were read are TGCGCCAGCAGTGAGTATAGGACAGTTACCAACTATGGC. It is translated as CASSEYRTVTNYG. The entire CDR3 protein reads CASSEYRTVTNYGYTF.

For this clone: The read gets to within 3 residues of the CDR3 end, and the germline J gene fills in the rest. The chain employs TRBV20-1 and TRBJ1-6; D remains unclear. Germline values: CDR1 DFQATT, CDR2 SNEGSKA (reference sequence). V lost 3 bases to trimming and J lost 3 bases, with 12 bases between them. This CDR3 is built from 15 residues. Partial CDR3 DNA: TGCAGTGCTAGGGAGACATACGGCTATAATTCACCC. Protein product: CSARETYGYNSP. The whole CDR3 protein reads CSARETYGYNSPLHF.

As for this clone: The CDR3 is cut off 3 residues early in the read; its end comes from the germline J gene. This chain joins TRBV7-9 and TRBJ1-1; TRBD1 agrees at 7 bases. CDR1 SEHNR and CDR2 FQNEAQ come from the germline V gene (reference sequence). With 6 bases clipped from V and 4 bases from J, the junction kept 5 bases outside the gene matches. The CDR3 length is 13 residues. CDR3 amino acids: CASSTQGTTEAFF. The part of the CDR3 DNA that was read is TGTGCCAGCAGTACACAGGGGACCACTGAA.

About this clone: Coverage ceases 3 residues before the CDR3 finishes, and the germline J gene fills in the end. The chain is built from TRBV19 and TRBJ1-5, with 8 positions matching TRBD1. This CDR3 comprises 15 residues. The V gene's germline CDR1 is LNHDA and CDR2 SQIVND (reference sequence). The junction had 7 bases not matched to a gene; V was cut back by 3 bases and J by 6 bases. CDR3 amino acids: CASSMEQGAFQPQHF. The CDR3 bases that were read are TGTGCCAGTAGTATGGAGCAGGGGGCGTTTCAGCCC.

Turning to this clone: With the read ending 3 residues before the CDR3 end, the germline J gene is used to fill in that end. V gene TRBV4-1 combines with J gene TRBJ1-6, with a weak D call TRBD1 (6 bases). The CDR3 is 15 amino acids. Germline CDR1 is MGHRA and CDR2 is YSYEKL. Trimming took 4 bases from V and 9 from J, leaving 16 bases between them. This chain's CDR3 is CASSPYTGSVSPLHF. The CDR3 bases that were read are TGCGCCAGCAGCCCCTATACAGGGAGCGTTTCACCC.

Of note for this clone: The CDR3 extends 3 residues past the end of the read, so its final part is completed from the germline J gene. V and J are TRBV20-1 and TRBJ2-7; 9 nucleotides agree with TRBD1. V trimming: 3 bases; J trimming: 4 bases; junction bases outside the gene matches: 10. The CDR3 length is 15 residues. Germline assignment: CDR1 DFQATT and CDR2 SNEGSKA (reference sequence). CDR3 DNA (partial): TGCAGTGCTAGGGTTGGGGACAGGGCCCTTTACGAG. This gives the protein CSARVGDRALYE. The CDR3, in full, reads CSARVGDRALYEQYF.

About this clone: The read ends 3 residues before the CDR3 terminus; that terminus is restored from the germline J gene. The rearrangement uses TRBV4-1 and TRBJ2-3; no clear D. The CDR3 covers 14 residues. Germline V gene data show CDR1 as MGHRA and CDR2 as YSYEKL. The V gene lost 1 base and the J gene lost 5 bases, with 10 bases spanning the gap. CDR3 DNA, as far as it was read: TGCGCCAGCAGCCAAGGGAGTAGCTTAGATACG. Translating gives CASSQGSSLDT. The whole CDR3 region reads CASSQGSSLDTQYF.

The part of the CDR3 DNA that was read is TGTGCCAGCAGCATTGACAGGGGTCGGTATGGC. Its translation is CASSIDRGRYG. The entire CDR3 reads CASSIDRGRYGYTF. The chain joins TRBV7-2 to TRBJ1-2; TRBD1 matches 8 bases. The CDR3 extends 3 residues past the end of the read, so its final part is completed from the germline J gene. Germline loops: CDR1 SGHTA, CDR2 FQGNSA. This CDR3 region has 14 residues. The J segment lost 5 bases and the V segment lost 5 bases, leaving 7 bases of the junction unmatched.

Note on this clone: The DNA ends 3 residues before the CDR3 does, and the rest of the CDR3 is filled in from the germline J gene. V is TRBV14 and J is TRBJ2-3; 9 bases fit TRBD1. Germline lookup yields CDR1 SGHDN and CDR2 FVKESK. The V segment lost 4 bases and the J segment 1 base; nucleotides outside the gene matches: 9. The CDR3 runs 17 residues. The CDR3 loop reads CASSRTQGAYRTDTQYF. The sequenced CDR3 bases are TGTGCCAGCAGCCGCACACAGGGGGCGTACCGCACAGATACG.

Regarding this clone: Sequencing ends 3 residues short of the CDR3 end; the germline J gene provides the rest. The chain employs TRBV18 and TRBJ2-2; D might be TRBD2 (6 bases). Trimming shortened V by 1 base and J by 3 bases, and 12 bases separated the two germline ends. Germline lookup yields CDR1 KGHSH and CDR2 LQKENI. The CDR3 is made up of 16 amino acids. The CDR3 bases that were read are TGTGCCAGCTCACCACGGCGGGGTGCGGACACCGGGGAG. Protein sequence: CASSPRRGADTGE. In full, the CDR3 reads CASSPRRGADTGELFF.

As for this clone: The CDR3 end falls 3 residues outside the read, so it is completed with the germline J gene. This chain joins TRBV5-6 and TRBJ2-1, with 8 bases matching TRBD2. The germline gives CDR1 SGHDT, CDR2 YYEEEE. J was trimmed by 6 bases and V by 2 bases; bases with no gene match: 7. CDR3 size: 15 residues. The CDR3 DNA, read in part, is TGTGCCAGCAGCTTAGCGGGGGCGTCGCGCAATGAG. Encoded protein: CASSLAGASRNE. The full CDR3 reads CASSLAGASRNEQFF.

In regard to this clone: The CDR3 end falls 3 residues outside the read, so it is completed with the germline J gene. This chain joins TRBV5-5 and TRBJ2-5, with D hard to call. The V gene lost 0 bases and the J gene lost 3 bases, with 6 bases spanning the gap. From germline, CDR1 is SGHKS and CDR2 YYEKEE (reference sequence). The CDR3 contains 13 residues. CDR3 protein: CASSLGLEETQYF. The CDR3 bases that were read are TGTGCCAGCAGCTTGGGACTTGAAGAGACC.